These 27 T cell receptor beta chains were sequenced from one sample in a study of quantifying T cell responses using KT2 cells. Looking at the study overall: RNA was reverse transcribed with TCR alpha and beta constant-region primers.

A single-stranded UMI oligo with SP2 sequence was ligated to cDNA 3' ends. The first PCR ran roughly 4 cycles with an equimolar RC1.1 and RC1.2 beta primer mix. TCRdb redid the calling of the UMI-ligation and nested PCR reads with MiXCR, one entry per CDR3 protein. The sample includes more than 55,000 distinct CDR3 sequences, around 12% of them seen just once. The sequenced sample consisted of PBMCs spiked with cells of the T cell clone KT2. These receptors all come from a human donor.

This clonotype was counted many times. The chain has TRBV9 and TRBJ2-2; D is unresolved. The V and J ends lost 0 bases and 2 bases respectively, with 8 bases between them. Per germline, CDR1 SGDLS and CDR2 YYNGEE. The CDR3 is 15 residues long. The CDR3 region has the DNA TGTGCCAGCAGCGTAGACTCAGCCAACACCGGGGAGCTGTTTTTT. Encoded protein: CASSVDSANTGELFF.

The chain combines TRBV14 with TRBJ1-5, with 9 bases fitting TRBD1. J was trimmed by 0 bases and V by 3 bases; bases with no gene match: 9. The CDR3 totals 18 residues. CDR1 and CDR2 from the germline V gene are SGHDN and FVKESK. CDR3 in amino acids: CASSHLTGGGYSNQPQHF. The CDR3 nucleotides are TGTGCCAGCAGCCACCTAACAGGGGGCGGATATAGCAATCAGCCCCAGCATTTT.

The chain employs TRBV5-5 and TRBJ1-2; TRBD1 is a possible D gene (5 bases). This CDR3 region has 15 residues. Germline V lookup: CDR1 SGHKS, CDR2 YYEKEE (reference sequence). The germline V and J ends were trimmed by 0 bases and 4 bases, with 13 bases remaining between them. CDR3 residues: CASSLARGSSYGYTF. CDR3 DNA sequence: TGTGCCAGCAGCTTGGCCCGGGGGTCCAGCTATGGCTACACCTTC.

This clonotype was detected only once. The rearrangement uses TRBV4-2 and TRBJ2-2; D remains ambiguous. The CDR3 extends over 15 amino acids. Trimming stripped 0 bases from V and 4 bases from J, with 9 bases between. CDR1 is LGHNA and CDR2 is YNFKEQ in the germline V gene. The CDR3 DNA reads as TGTGCCAGCAGCCAAGAGGGTCTTTCCACCGGGGAGCTGTTTTTT. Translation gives CASSQEGLSTGELFF.

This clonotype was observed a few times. DNA for the CDR3: TGCAGTGCCGAACCCTTCCAGGGTACCCCTGAAGCTTTCTTT. The encoded protein is CSAEPFQGTPEAFF. The V and J genes are TRBV20-1 and TRBJ1-1; possibly TRBD1 for D (5 bases). Trimming shortened V by 6 bases and J by 6 bases, and 20 bases separated the two germline ends. The germline gives CDR1 DFQATT, CDR2 SNEGSKA (reference sequence). There are 14 residues in the CDR3.

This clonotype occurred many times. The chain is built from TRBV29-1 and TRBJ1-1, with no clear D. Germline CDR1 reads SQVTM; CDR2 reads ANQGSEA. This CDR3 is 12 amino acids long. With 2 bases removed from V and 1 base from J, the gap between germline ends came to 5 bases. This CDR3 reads CSVEQPNTEAFF. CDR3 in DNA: TGCAGCGTTGAACAACCGAACACTGAAGCTTTCTTT.

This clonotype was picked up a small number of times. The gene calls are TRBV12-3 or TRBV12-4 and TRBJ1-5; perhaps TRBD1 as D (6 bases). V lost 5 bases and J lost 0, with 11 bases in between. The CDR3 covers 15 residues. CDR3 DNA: TGTGCCAGCAGTAAAGGACAGCATAGCAATCAGCCCCAGCATTTT. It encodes CASSKGQHSNQPQHF.

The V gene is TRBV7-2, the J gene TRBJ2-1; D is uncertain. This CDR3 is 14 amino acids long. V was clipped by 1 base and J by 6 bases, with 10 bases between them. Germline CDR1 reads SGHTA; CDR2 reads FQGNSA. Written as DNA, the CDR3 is TGTGCCAGCAGCTTAGGGGCCCCGGGCAATGAGCAGTTCTTC. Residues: CASSLGAPGNEQFF.

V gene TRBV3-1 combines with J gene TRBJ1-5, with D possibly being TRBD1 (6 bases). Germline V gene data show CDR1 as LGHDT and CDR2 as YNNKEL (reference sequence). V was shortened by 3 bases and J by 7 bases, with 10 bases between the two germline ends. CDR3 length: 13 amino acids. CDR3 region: CASSQLRGQPQHF. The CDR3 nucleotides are TGTGCCAGCAGCCAGCTCAGGGGACAGCCCCAGCATTTT.

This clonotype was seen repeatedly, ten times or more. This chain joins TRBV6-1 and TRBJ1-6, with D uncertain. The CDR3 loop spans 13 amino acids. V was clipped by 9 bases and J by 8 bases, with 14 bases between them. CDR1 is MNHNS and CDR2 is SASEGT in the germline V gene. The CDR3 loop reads CASSLQTDSPLHF. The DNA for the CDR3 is TGTGCCAGTAGCCTCCAGACTGATTCACCCCTCCACTTT.

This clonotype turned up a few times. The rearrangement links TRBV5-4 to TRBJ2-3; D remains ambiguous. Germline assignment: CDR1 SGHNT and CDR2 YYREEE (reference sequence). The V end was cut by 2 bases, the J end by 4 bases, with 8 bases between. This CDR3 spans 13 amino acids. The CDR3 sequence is CASSFRGSDTQYF. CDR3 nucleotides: TGTGCCAGCAGCTTTCGCGGCTCAGATACGCAGTATTTT.

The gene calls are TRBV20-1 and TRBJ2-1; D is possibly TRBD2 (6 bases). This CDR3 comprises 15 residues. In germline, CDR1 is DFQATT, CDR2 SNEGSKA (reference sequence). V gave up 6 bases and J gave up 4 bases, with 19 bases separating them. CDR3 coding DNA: TGCAGTGCCGCGGGCCCCGGGGGTCAGTACAATGAGCAGTTCTTC. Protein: CSAAGPGGQYNEQFF.

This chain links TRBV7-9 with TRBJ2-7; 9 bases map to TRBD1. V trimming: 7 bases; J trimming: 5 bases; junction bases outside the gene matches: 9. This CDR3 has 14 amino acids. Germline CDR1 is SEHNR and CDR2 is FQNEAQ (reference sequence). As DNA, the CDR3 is TGTGCCAGCACCAGGGGGACAGGGCGGCACGAGCAGTACTTC. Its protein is CASTRGTGRHEQYF. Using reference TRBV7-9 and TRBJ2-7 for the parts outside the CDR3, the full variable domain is DTGVSQNPRHKITKRGQNVTFRCDPISEHNRLYWYRQTLGQGPEFLTYFQNEAQLEKSRLLSDRFSAERPKGSFSTLEIQRTEQGDSAMYLCASTRGTGRHEQYFGPGTRLTVT.

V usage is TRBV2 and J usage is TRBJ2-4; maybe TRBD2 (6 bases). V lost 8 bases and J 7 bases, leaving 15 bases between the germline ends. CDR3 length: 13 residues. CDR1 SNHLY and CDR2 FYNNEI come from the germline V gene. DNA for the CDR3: TGTGCCAGCGAGGCGGGATCATGGAACATTCAGTACTTC. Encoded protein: CASEAGSWNIQYF.

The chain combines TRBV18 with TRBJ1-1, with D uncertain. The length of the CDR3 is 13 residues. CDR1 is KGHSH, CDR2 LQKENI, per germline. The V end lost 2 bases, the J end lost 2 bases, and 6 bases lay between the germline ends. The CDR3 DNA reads TGTGCCAGCTCACCAACAAGTAACACTGAAGCTTTCTTT. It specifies CASSPTSNTEAFF.

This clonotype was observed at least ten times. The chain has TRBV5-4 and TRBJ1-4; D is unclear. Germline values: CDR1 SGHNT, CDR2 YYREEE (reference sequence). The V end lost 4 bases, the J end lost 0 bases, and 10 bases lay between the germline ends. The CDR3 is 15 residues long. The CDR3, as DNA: TGTGCCAGCAGCCCTGGACGGACAACTAATGAAAAACTGTTTTTT. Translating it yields CASSPGRTTNEKLFF.

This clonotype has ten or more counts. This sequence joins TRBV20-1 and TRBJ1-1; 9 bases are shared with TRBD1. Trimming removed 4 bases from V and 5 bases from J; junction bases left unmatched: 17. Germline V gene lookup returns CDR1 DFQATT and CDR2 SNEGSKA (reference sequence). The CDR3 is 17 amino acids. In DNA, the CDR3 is TGCAGTGCTATCTCGGACAGGGGTTTTTTACGGGGGACTGAAGCTTTCTTT. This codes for CSAISDRGFLRGTEAFF.

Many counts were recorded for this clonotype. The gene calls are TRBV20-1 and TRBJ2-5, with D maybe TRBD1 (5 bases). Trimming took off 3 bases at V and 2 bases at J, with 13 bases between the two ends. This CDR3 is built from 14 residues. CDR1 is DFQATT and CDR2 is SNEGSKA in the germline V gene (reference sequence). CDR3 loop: CSASGHWVQETQYF. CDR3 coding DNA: TGCAGTGCTAGCGGACATTGGGTACAAGAGACCCAGTACTTC.

CDR3 sequence reads: CASSPLPGQLYGYTF. The DNA for the CDR3 is TGTGCCAGCAGTCCCCTGCCGGGACAGCTCTATGGCTACACCTTC. The rearrangement links TRBV27 to TRBJ1-2; 7 bases match TRBD1. Looked up from germline, CDR1 is MNHEY and CDR2 is SMNVEV (reference sequence). After removal of 5 bases from V and 4 bases from J, the junction contained 10 bases not matched to a gene. This CDR3 is built from 15 residues.

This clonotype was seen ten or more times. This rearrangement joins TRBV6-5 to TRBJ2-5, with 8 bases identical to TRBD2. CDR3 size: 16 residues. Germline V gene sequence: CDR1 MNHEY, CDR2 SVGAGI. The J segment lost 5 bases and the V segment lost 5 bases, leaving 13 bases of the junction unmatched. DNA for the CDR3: TGTGCCAGCAGTCAGGCCCCGACGGGGGGGCGTGAGACCCAGTACTTC. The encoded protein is CASSQAPTGGRETQYF.

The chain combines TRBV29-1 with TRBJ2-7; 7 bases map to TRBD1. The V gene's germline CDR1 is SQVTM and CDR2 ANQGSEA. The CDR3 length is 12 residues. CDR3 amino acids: CSTTGADYEQYF. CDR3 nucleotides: TGCAGTACCACAGGGGCCGACTACGAGCAGTACTTC.

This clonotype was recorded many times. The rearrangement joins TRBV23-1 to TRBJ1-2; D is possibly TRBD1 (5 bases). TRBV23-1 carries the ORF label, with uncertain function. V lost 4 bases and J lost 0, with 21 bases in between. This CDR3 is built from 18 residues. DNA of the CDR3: TGCGCCAGCAGTCGGCGGAAGGGGCCTCCTTTTCCTAACTATGGCTACACCTTC. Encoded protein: CASSRRKGPPFPNYGYTF.

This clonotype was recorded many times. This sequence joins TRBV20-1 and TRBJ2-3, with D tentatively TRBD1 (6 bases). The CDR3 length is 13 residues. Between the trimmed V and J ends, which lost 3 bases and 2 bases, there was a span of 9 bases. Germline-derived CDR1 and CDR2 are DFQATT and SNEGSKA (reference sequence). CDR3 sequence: CSASPGATDTQYF. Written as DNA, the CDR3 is TGCAGTGCTAGCCCAGGGGCCACAGATACGCAGTATTTT.

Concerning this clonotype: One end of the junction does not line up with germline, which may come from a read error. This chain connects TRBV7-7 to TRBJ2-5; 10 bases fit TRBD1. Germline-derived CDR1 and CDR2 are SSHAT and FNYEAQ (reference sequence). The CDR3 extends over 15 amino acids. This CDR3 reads CASSLGDRGQETQYF. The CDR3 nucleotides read TGTGCTAGCAGCTTAGGGGACAGGGGCCAAGAGACCCAGTACTTC.

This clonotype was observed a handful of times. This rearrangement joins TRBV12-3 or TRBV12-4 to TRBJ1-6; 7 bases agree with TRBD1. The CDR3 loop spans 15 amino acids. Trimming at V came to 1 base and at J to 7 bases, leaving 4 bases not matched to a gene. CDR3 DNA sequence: TGTGCCAGCAGTTTAGAAGGGACAGAAAATTCACCCCTCCACTTT. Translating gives CASSLEGTENSPLHF.

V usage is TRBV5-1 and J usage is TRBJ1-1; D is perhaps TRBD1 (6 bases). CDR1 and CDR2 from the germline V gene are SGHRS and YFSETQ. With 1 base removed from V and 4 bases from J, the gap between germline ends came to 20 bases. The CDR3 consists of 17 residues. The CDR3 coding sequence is TGCGCCAGCAGCTTGAGGGTGGCAGGGGTCGGGGGCACTGAAGCTTTCTTT. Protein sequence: CASSLRVAGVGGTEAFF.

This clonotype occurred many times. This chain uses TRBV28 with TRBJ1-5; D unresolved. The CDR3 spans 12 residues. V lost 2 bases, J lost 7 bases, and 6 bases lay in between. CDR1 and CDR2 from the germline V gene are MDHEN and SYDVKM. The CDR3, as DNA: TGTGCCAGCAGTTTACCTATCCAGCCCCAGCATTTT. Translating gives CASSLPIQPQHF.